This TCR beta chain is drawn from a study of CD4 and CD8 cells across lung adenocarcinoma regions. Localized lung adenocarcinoma, a non-small cell lung cancer, affected the donors. A single record per CDR3 protein comes from TCRdb applying MiXCR to the PCR reads. The table has roughly 6,500 distinct CDR3 sequences, roughly 50% seen once. The CDR3 sequence is 14 residues long. CDR1 MNHNS and CDR2 SASEGT come from the germline V gene. V lost 7 bases to trimming and J lost 0 bases, with 13 bases between them. This clonotype has a handful of counts. The source material was CD4+ T cells from the center of a lung tumor. This clonotype originated in a female donor with lung adenocarcinoma. The CD4 and CD8 labels of this study may be unreliable. This sequence joins TRBV6-1 and TRBJ2-7; D is ambiguous. This chain's CDR3 is CASKKTTDSYEQYF. The DNA of the CDR3 is TGTGCCAGCAAGAAGACGACTGACTCCTACGAGCAGTACTTC.